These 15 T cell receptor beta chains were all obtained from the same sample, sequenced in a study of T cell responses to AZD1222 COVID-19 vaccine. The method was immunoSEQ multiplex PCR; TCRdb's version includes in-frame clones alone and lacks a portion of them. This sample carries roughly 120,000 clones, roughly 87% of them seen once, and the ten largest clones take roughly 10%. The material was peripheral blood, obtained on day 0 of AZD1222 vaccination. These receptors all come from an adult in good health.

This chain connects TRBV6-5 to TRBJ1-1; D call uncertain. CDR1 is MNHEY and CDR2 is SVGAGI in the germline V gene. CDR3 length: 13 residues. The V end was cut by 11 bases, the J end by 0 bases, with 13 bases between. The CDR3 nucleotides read TGTGCCGCGAGGCTGTACATGAACACTGAAGCTTTCTTT. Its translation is CAARLYMNTEAFF.

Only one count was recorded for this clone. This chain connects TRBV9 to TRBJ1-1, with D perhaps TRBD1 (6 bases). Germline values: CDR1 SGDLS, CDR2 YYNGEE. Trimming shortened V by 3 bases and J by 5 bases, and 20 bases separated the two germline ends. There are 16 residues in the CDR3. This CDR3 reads CASSASSVGGGTEAFF. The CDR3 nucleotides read TGTGCCAGCAGCGCCTCTTCCGTCGGAGGGGGGACTGAAGCTTTCTTT.

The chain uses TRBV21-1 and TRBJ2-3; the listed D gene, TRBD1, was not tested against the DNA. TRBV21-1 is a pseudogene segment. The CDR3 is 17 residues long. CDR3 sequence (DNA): TGTGCCACCTTCTCATACGGACAGGGGGACACCACAGATACGCAGTATTTT. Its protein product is CATFSYGQGDTTDTQYF.

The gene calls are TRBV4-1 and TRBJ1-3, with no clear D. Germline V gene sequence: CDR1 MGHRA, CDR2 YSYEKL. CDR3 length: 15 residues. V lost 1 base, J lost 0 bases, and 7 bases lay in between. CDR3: CASSQVMSSGNTIYF. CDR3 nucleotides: TGCGCCAGCAGCCAAGTCATGAGCTCTGGAAACACCATATATTTT.

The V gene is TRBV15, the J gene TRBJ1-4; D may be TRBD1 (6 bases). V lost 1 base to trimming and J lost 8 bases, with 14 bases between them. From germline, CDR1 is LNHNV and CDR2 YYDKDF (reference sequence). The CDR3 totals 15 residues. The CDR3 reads CATSRGGAQGEKLFF. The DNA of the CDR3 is TGTGCCACCAGCAGAGGGGGGGCTCAAGGGGAAAAACTGTTTTTT.

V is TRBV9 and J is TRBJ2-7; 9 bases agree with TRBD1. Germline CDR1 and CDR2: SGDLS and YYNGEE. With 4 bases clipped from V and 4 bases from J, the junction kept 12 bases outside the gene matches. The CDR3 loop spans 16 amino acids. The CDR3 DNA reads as TGTGCCAGCAGCCAACCCGACGGGACAGGGAGATACGAGCAGTACTTC. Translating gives CASSQPDGTGRYEQYF.

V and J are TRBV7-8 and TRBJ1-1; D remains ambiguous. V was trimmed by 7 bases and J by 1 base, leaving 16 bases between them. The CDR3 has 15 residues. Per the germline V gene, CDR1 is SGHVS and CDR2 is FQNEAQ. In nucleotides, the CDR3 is TGTGCCAGCAACAACCGCCGGGTACGGAACACTGAAGCTTTCTTT. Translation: CASNNRRVRNTEAFF.

CDR3 protein: CASTQAVGYNSPLHF. DNA of the CDR3: TGTGCCAGCACGCAGGCTGTGGGGTATAATTCACCCCTCCACTTT. The chain has TRBV7-2 and TRBJ1-6, with D uncertain. Trimming removed 7 bases from V and 4 bases from J, with 14 bases in between. The CDR3 is 15 residues long. The germline gives CDR1 SGHTA, CDR2 FQGNSA.

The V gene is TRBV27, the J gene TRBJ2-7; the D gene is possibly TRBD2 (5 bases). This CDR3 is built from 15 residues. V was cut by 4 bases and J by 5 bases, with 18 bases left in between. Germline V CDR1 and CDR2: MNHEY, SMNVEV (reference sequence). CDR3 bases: TGTGCCAGCAGTTCCCCCAGTAAGAGGCGGGACGAGCAGTACTTC. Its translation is CASSSPSKRRDEQYF.

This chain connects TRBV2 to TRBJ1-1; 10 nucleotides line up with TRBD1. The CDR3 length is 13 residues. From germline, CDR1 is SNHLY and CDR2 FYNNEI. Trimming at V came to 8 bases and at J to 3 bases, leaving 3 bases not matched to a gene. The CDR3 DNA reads TGTGCCAGCGGGGGACAGGGGTACACTGAAGCTTTCTTT. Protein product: CASGGQGYTEAFF.

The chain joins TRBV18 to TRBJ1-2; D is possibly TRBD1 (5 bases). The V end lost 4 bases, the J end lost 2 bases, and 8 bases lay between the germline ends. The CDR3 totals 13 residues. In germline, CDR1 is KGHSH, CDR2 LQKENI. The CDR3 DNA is TGTGCCAGCTCACACGACAGCAACTATGGCTACACCTTC. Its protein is CASSHDSNYGYTF.

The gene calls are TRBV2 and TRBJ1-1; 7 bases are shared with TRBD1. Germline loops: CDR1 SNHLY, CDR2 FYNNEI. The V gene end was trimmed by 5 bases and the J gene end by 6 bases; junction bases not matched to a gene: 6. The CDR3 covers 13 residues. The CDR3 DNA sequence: TGTGCCAGCAGTCGACAGGGTACCCCTGAAGCTTTCTTT. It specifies CASSRQGTPEAFF.

CDR3 in amino acids: CASSLYAESGNTIYF. CDR3 nucleotides: TGTGCCAGCAGCTTATATGCGGAGTCTGGAAACACCATATATTTT. The J gene is TRBJ1-3, the V gene TRBV7-2, with D unclear. Trimming left V 2 bases short and J 1 base short, with 9 bases between. This CDR3 is 15 amino acids long. CDR1 and CDR2 (germline): SGHTA, FQGNSA.

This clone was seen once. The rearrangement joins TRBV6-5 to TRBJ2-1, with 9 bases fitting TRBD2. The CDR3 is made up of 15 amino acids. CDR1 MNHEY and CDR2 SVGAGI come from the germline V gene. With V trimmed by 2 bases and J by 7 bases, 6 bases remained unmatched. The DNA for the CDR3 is TGTGCCAGCAGTTACGGCGGGAGGGCCGGGAATGAGCAGTTCTTC. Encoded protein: CASSYGGRAGNEQFF.

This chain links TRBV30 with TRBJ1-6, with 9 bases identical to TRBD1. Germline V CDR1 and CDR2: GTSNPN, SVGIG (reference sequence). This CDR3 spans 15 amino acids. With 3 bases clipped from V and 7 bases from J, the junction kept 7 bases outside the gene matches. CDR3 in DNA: TGTGCCTGGAGCCTAACGGGACAGGGAAATTCACCCCTCCACTTT. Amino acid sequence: CAWSLTGQGNSPLHF.